Below, 23 T cell receptor beta chains from the same sample are listed, as sequenced in a study of a mutant IDH1 vaccine in newly diagnosed glioma. No antigen has been assigned to these receptors. Some clones are missing from TCRdb's copy, which holds only in-frame ones; the method was immunoSEQ multiplex PCR. The table lists about 65,000 clones, 70% to 90% of them singletons, with approximately 3.8% in the top ten. Time point specified: week 23, last vaccination. What each vaccine dose contained was 300 ug of mutant IDH1 20-mer peptide, accompanied by topical imiquimod. The sequencing here drew on PBMCs, taken from a glioma patient whose treatment included an IDH1 peptide vaccine. All receptors derive from a man aged 25-45 years with glioma.

The genes are TRBV15 and TRBJ1-5; D gene uncertain. The CDR3 length is 13 residues. CDR1 and CDR2 (germline): LNHNV, YYDKDF (reference sequence). V lost 4 bases and J 0 bases, leaving 4 bases between the germline ends. CDR3 in DNA: TGTGCCACCAGCACTTATAGCAATCAGCCCCAGCATTTT. As protein: CATSTYSNQPQHF.

The J gene is TRBJ1-1, the V gene TRBV5-4, with no clear D. Germline V lookup: CDR1 SGHNT, CDR2 YYREEE (reference sequence). Trimming cost V 5 bases and J 1 base, with 9 bases left between them. The CDR3 length is 13 residues. CDR3 loop: CASRKGKNTEAFF. CDR3 nucleotide sequence: TGTGCCAGCAGAAAAGGCAAGAACACTGAAGCTTTCTTT.

For this clone: Other DNA sequences in the sample encode the same CDR3. The genes are TRBV28 and TRBJ1-5; 8 nucleotides match TRBD1. Germline V CDR1 and CDR2: MDHEN, SYDVKM. This CDR3 comprises 13 residues. The ends lost 11 bases at V and 6 bases at J; junction bases unmatched: 9. The CDR3 region is CAGEDRARQPQHF. In DNA form, the CDR3 reads TGTGCCGGTGAGGACAGGGCACGTCAGCCCCAGCATTTT.

The genes are TRBV4-1 and TRBJ1-4, with D possibly matching TRBD1 (6 bases). This CDR3 contains 18 residues. The V end was cut by 2 bases, the J end by 3 bases, with 19 bases between. Germline V lookup: CDR1 MGHRA, CDR2 YSYEKL. In DNA, the CDR3 is TGCGCCAGCAGCCAACCTCCTGGACAGCGTCGGTCTAATGAAAAACTGTTTTTT. This gives the protein CASSQPPGQRRSNEKLFF.

In this sample, this clone turned up once. This chain uses TRBV14 with TRBJ2-6; D is possibly TRBD1 or TRBD2 (5 bases each). Germline V CDR1 and CDR2: SGHDN, FVKESK. The CDR3 length is 17 residues. Trimming took off 0 bases at V and 0 bases at J, with 9 bases between the two ends. As DNA, the CDR3 is TGTGCCAGCAGCCAAGAAGTGGGGACCTCTGGGGCCAACGTCCTGACTTTC. Amino acids: CASSQEVGTSGANVLTF.

This rearrangement joins TRBV2 to TRBJ1-2; 8 bases map to TRBD1. The junction had 14 bases not matched to a gene; V was cut back by 6 bases and J by 5 bases. The CDR3 has 16 amino acids. In germline, CDR1 is SNHLY, CDR2 FYNNEI. The CDR3 sequence: CASRHAPGQVWYGYTF. CDR3 bases: TGTGCCAGCAGACACGCCCCGGGACAGGTTTGGTATGGCTACACCTTC.

Comment on this clone: One end of the junction varies from germline; a read error may be responsible. V is TRBV5-6 and J is TRBJ1-5; D perhaps matches TRBD1 (5 bases). The CDR3 totals 14 residues. Germline CDR1 reads SGHDT; CDR2 reads YYEEEE. The DNA for the CDR3 is TGTGCCAGCAGCTTGGGGGCAGGGAAATCAGCCCCAGCATTT. It encodes CASSLGAGKSAPAF.

V usage is TRBV5-4 and J usage is TRBJ2-5; the match to TRBD1 covers 8 bases. The J call may be wrong; the DNA end is better matched by TRBJ2-7. The CDR3 runs to 14 residues. Germline V gives CDR1 SGHNT, CDR2 YYREEE (reference sequence). This CDR3 reads CASSLRTGSYEQYF. In DNA, the CDR3 is TGTGCCAGCAGCTTGAGGACAGGGTCCTACGAGCAGTACTTC.

The chain uses TRBV2 and TRBJ1-2; D not resolved. V gave up 5 bases and J gave up 3 bases, with 10 bases separating them. There are 13 residues in the CDR3. The germline V gene encodes CDR1 SNHLY and CDR2 FYNNEI. CDR3 sequence reads: CASSPGPDYGYTF. The CDR3 DNA reads TGTGCCAGCAGTCCTGGCCCAGACTATGGCTACACCTTC. Full variable domain (missing parts from reference TRBV2 and TRBJ1-2): EPEVTQTPSHQVTQMGQEVILRCVPISNHLYFYWYRQILGQKVEFLVSFYNNEISEKSEIFDDQFSVERPDGSNFTLKIRSTKLEDSAMYFCASSPGPDYGYTFGSGTRLTVV.

This clone was recorded only once. This sequence joins TRBV28 and TRBJ2-1; D might be TRBD2 (6 bases). This CDR3 has 13 residues. Germline CDR1 is MDHEN and CDR2 is SYDVKM. Trimming took off 4 bases at V and 12 bases at J, with 16 bases between the two ends. CDR3 DNA: TGTGCCAGCAGTTGGCGGGGACGGACTGGGCAGTTCTTC. Translated: CASSWRGRTGQFF.

The chain is built from TRBV27 and TRBJ1-6; D not resolved. The CDR3 is made up of 15 amino acids. In germline, CDR1 is MNHEY, CDR2 SMNVEV (reference sequence). Trimming removed 5 bases at V and 6 bases at J, with 14 bases between. CDR3 coding DNA: TGTGCCAGCAGTGCCCTTCCCACAAGTAATTCACCCCTCCACTTT. It translates to CASSALPTSNSPLHF.

This chain connects TRBV7-9 to TRBJ1-1; tentatively, D is TRBD1 (6 bases). CDR1 SEHNR and CDR2 FQNEAQ come from the germline V gene (reference sequence). V lost 1 base and J lost 3, with 15 bases in between. The CDR3 runs to 16 residues. The CDR3 region is CASSLEGGLRDTEAFF. The CDR3 DNA reads as TGTGCCAGCAGCTTAGAGGGGGGCCTAAGGGACACTGAAGCTTTCTTT.

This clone was counted a few times. The rearrangement joins TRBV10-2 to TRBJ1-2, with a weak D call TRBD1 (5 bases). Germline assignment: CDR1 WSHSY and CDR2 SAAADI. The CDR3 sequence is 13 residues long. Trimming left V 7 bases short and J 1 base short, with 10 bases between. CDR3 in amino acids: CASKETVNYGYTF. The CDR3 nucleotides are TGCGCCAGCAAGGAGACAGTTAACTATGGCTACACCTTC.

The chain is built from TRBV25-1 and TRBJ2-5; 14 bases agree with TRBD2. CDR3 length equals 16 residues. V lost 3 bases and J lost 4; bases outside the gene matches: 4. Looked up from germline, CDR1 is MGHDK and CDR2 is SYGVNS. The CDR3, as DNA: TGTGCCAGCAGTGATGGACTAGCGGGGGGACTAGAGACCCAGTACTTC. Translating gives CASSDGLAGGLETQYF.

V usage is TRBV5-1 and J usage is TRBJ2-3; 9 bases are shared with TRBD1. The CDR3 spans 14 residues. With V trimmed by 6 bases and J by 6 bases, 8 bases remained unmatched. Per the germline V gene, CDR1 is SGHRS and CDR2 is YFSETQ. The CDR3 nucleotides read TGCGCCAGCACCAAGGGACAGGGAGACGATACGCAGTATTTT. It encodes CASTKGQGDDTQYF.

The genes are TRBV10-1 and TRBJ2-1, with 7 bases aligning to TRBD1. The length of the CDR3 is 16 residues. Germline CDR1 is WNHNN and CDR2 is SYGVQD (reference sequence). The junction had 12 bases not matched to a gene; V was cut back by 4 bases and J by 6 bases. The CDR3 DNA is TGCGCCAGCAGTGGGCGACAGGGAGCACTTCCCAATGAGCAGTTCTTC. It is translated as CASSGRQGALPNEQFF.

This clone was observed once. This rearrangement joins TRBV30 to TRBJ2-7; D unclear. Germline CDR1 GTSNPN, CDR2 SVGIG (reference sequence). V dropped 0 bases and J dropped 6 bases, with 6 bases sitting between them. There are 11 residues in the CDR3. In DNA form, the CDR3 reads TGTGCCTGGAGTGTACGCGGCGAGCAGTACTTC. Protein sequence: CAWSVRGEQYF.

The chain joins TRBV5-1 to TRBJ1-5, with 10 bases that match TRBD1. V was clipped by 0 bases and J by 5 bases; unmatched bases: 2. The length of the CDR3 is 15 residues. CDR1 and CDR2 from the germline V gene are SGHRS and YFSETQ. The CDR3 nucleotides read TGCGCCAGCAGCTTGGAGACAGGGGGCTATCAGCCCCAGCATTTT. Its protein product is CASSLETGGYQPQHF.

The chain carries TRBV11-2 and TRBJ1-6; D remains ambiguous. The germline V gene has CDR1 SGHAT and CDR2 FQNNGV. V gave up 2 bases and J gave up 10 bases, with 12 bases separating them. This CDR3 is 14 amino acids long. The CDR3 protein is CASSLTRGGSPLHF. CDR3 in DNA: TGTGCCAGCAGCTTAACCCGGGGAGGGTCACCCCTCCACTTT. Full variable domain (outside the CDR3, taken from reference TRBV11-2 and TRBJ1-6): EAGVAQSPRYKIIEKRQSVAFWCNPISGHATLYWYQQILGQGPKLLIQFQNNGVVDDSQLPKDRFSAERLKGVDSTLKIQPAKLEDSAVYLCASSLTRGGSPLHFGNGTRLTVT.

V usage is TRBV5-1 and J usage is TRBJ1-2; weak D call: TRBD1 (5 bases). The CDR3 loop spans 15 amino acids. The germline V gene has CDR1 SGHRS and CDR2 YFSETQ. V was trimmed by 1 base and J by 4 bases, leaving 14 bases between them. CDR3 DNA: TGCGCCAGCAGCTTGTGGGGGATCGGAGGCTATGGCTACACCTTC. Translated: CASSLWGIGGYGYTF.

In regard to this clone: The same CDR3 can be traced to other DNA sequences in this sample. The CDR3 nucleotides read TGCGCCAGCAGCCAAGGACGGAACAATGAGCAGTTCTTC. It yields the protein CASSQGRNNEQFF. The rearrangement uses TRBV4-1 and TRBJ2-1; D remains unclear. Trimming took 1 base from V and 5 from J, leaving 6 bases between them. Germline assignment: CDR1 MGHRA and CDR2 YSYEKL. The CDR3 contains 13 residues.

The chain has TRBV28 and TRBJ1-6; 7 bases line up with TRBD1. V lost 3 bases, J lost 7 bases, and 9 bases stayed unmatched. The CDR3 is 16 residues long. Germline V CDR1 and CDR2: MDHEN, SYDVKM. Here the CDR3 reads CASSFLGQGENSPLHF. In nucleotides, the CDR3 is TGTGCCAGCAGTTTTCTTGGCCAGGGGGAGAATTCACCCCTCCACTTT.

The CDR3 spells CASSHGTVEAFF. Here the CDR3 DNA reads TGCGCCAGCAGCCATGGGACGGTTGAAGCTTTCTTT. The J gene is TRBJ1-1, the V gene TRBV5-1, with a weak D call TRBD1 (5 bases). V dropped 4 bases and J dropped 7 bases, with 11 bases sitting between them. Germline lookup yields CDR1 SGHRS and CDR2 YFSETQ. The CDR3 sequence is 12 residues long.